These 25 T cell receptor beta chains were all obtained from the same sample, sequenced in a study of blood T cells in healthy people across ages (dated by TCRdb to between 2014 and 2017). The library came from 5' RACE. This sample was sequenced with an Illumina HiSeq 2500. The second PCR ran for roughly 7 to 12 cycles and used a J-beta primer mix along with a sample-barcoded 5' primer. The public reads were run again by TCRdb, first through fastp at Q25 and then through MiXCR, and only productive beta chains were kept. Merged by CDR3 protein, the rows form single entries marked with the most common genes and DNA. The sample table holds about 600,000 distinct CDR3 sequences, of which under 55% were seen once. The ten largest make up approximately 25% of the sample. The sequenced sample consisted of blood. All receptors come from an older man in good health.

The chain uses TRBV27 and TRBJ2-5; 7 nucleotides agree with TRBD1. Trimming at V came to 6 bases and at J to 11 bases, leaving 12 bases not matched to a gene. This CDR3 has 13 amino acids. Germline V gene data show CDR1 as MNHEY and CDR2 as SMNVEV (reference sequence). In nucleotides, the CDR3 is TGTGCCAGCAGAAGAGGGGGCGGTGGGGAGCAGTACTTC. Amino acids: CASRRGGGGEQYF.

This clonotype was seen more than once but under ten times. The chain employs TRBV20-1 and TRBJ2-3; D remains unclear. Germline V gene sequence: CDR1 DFQATT, CDR2 SNEGSKA (reference sequence). The V gene lost 0 bases and the J gene lost 4 bases, with 11 bases spanning the gap. This CDR3 has 14 residues. CDR3 in amino acids: CSARESSAADTQYF. The CDR3 DNA reads as TGCAGTGCTAGAGAATCCTCAGCAGCAGATACGCAGTATTTT.

This clonotype has only a few counts. The J gene is TRBJ2-4, the V gene TRBV4-3; possibly TRBD2 for D (5 bases). Germline values: CDR1 LGHNA, CDR2 YSLEER. Trimming stripped 4 bases from V and 0 bases from J, with 16 bases between. The CDR3 loop spans 17 amino acids. CDR3 bases: TGCGCCAGCAGCCGGGGAGTAACAGAAGGAGCCAAAAACATTCAGTACTTC. As protein: CASSRGVTEGAKNIQYF.

The rearrangement uses TRBV6-2 or TRBV6-3 and TRBJ1-2; D call uncertain. With 2 bases removed from V and 9 bases from J, the gap between germline ends came to 10 bases. The CDR3 has 12 residues. CDR1 MNHEY and CDR2 SVGEGT come from the germline V gene. CDR3 sequence: CASSYVSRRYTF. DNA for the CDR3: TGTGCCAGCAGTTACGTATCCAGACGCTACACCTTC.

This clonotype occurred many times. The chain couples TRBV29-1 to TRBJ2-5; no clear D. The CDR3 is 15 amino acids. V was pared by 2 bases and J by 5 bases, with 18 bases between. Per germline, CDR1 SQVTM and CDR2 ANQGSEA. The CDR3 loop reads CSVEPVAKSRETQYF. As DNA, the CDR3 is TGCAGCGTTGAACCAGTAGCAAAGAGTAGGGAGACCCAGTACTTC.

The rearrangement uses TRBV7-2 and TRBJ1-2; no reliable D call. The CDR3 totals 14 residues. Trimming shortened V by 4 bases and J by 4 bases, and 13 bases separated the two germline ends. CDR1 and CDR2 from the germline V gene are SGHTA and FQGNSA. Here the CDR3 reads CASSSAKEFYGYTF. DNA for the CDR3: TGTGCCAGCAGCTCAGCGAAGGAGTTCTATGGCTACACCTTC.

This chain uses TRBV20-1 with TRBJ2-1; perhaps D is TRBD1 or TRBD2 (5 bases each). CDR3 length equals 14 residues. V was shortened by 1 base and J by 7 bases, with 14 bases between the two germline ends. Germline V CDR1 and CDR2: DFQATT, SNEGSKA (reference sequence). The CDR3 DNA follows: TGCAGTGCTAGAGCCGGGACGGGTCGGAATGAGCAGTTCTTC. Protein: CSARAGTGRNEQFF.

This clonotype turned up a few times. V usage is TRBV12-3 or TRBV12-4 and J usage is TRBJ1-1; 9 bases align to TRBD1. V trimming: 6 bases; J trimming: 6 bases; junction bases outside the gene matches: 5. There are 13 residues in the CDR3. DNA of the CDR3: TGTGCCAGCAGCTTGGGACAGGGCGCTGAAGCTTTCTTT. It encodes CASSLGQGAEAFF.

The V call is TRBV10-3, the J call TRBJ2-1; 13 bases align to TRBD2. After removal of 6 bases from V and 8 bases from J, the junction contained 10 bases not matched to a gene. From germline, CDR1 is ENHRY and CDR2 SYGVKD. This CDR3 has 16 amino acids. The CDR3 sequence is CAIRPSGTSGIHEQFF. CDR3 sequence (DNA): TGTGCCATCAGGCCCTCCGGGACTAGCGGGATCCATGAGCAGTTCTTC.

This clonotype occurred a few times. The V and J genes are TRBV5-6 and TRBJ2-3; D gene unclear. The CDR3 sequence is 13 residues long. CDR1 and CDR2 (germline): SGHDT, YYEEEE. Trimming pared 4 bases from V and 9 bases from J, leaving 15 bases between. The CDR3 DNA reads as TGTGCCAGCAGCCAATACTCAGGCGGCACGCAGTATTTT. Protein product: CASSQYSGGTQYF. Filled out from reference TRBV5-6 and TRBJ2-3, the complete variable domain reads DAGVTQSPTHLIKTRGQQVTLRCSPKSGHDTVSWYQQALGQGPQFIFQYYEEEERQRGNFPDRFSGHQFPNYSSELNVNALLLGDSALYLCASSQYSGGTQYFGPGTRLTVL.

The V call is TRBV5-1, the J call TRBJ2-7; D is undetermined. The germline gives CDR1 SGHRS, CDR2 YFSETQ. V was cut by 0 bases and J by 3 bases, with 7 bases left in between. This CDR3 is 13 amino acids long. The CDR3 sequence: CASSLDDRYEQYF. The CDR3 DNA is TGCGCCAGCAGCTTGGACGACCGCTACGAGCAGTACTTC.

The chain carries TRBV20-1 and TRBJ2-1; tentative D call: TRBD1 (6 bases). With the DNA end fitting TRBJ2-7 better, the J assignment may be wrong. The CDR3 contains 12 residues. The germline V gene encodes CDR1 DFQATT and CDR2 SNEGSKA (reference sequence). CDR3 protein: CRPGAEYNEQYF. Written as DNA, the CDR3 is TGCAGACCAGGGGCCGAATACAATGAGCAGTACTTC.

CDR3 in amino acids: CASSLGTGQPQSSYEQYF. CDR3 nucleotide sequence: TGTGCCAGCAGCTTAGGGACAGGGCAGCCCCAATCCTCCTACGAGCAGTACTTC. The chain couples TRBV7-9 to TRBJ2-7; 8 bases agree with TRBD1. The CDR3 loop spans 18 amino acids. Germline loops: CDR1 SEHNR, CDR2 FQNEAQ (reference sequence). The V gene end was trimmed by 1 base and the J gene end by 0 bases; junction bases not matched to a gene: 11.

This sequence joins TRBV29-1 and TRBJ2-1, with TRBD2 matching over 9 bases. The CDR3 consists of 15 residues. CDR1 is SQVTM and CDR2 is ANQGSEA in the germline V gene. Losses at the gene ends were 3 bases for V and 5 bases for J; bases not matched to a gene: 8. The CDR3 DNA sequence: TGCAGCGTTGATCAAGGCGGGAGGGGGAACAATGAGCAGTTCTTC. This sequence encodes CSVDQGGRGNNEQFF.

At least ten counts were recorded for this clonotype. The V and J genes are TRBV6-5 and TRBJ2-7; 12 positions match TRBD2. This CDR3 contains 14 residues. Germline V gene lookup returns CDR1 MNHEY and CDR2 SVGAGI. The junction had 3 bases not matched to a gene; V was cut back by 6 bases and J by 3 bases. CDR3 protein: CASSPTSGSYEQYF. DNA for the CDR3: TGTGCCAGCAGCCCGACTAGCGGGAGCTACGAGCAGTACTTC.

This clonotype came up once. This rearrangement joins TRBV7-2 to TRBJ1-1, with 8 bases fitting TRBD1. After removal of 1 base from V and 11 bases from J, the junction contained 15 bases not matched to a gene. In germline, CDR1 is SGHTA, CDR2 FQGNSA. The CDR3 spans 16 residues. For the CDR3, the DNA is TGTGCCAGCAGCTTAGGGAGGGGACAGGTCCCCGGGAAGGCTTTCTTT. It specifies CASSLGRGQVPGKAFF.

The chain joins TRBV7-2 to TRBJ2-7; tentatively, D is TRBD2 (6 bases). Trimming removed 0 bases from V and 1 base from J, with 19 bases in between. The CDR3 spans 18 residues. Germline V gene data show CDR1 as SGHTA and CDR2 as FQGNSA. This CDR3 is CASSLAFVGGELSYEQYF. The CDR3 bases are TGTGCCAGCAGCTTAGCGTTTGTGGGCGGGGAGCTATCCTACGAGCAGTACTTC. Variable domain in full (rest from reference TRBV7-2 and TRBJ2-7): GAGVSQSPSNKVTEKGKDVELRCDPISGHTALYWYRQSLGQGLEFLIYFQGNSAPDKSGLPSDRFSAERTGGSVSTLTIQRTQQEDSAVYLCASSLAFVGGELSYEQYFGPGTRLTVT.

This clonotype was seen many times. The chain employs TRBV12-3 or TRBV12-4 and TRBJ2-7; the match to TRBD2 covers 12 bases. The CDR3 covers 15 residues. J lost 2 bases, V lost 8 bases, and 7 bases had no gene match. In DNA, the CDR3 is TGTGCCAGCTCCCCAGGACTAGCGGGGACCTACGAGCAGTACTTC. This translates into CASSPGLAGTYEQYF.

This clonotype was counted a few times. The J gene is TRBJ2-7, the V gene TRBV20-1; 9 nucleotides line up with TRBD2. Germline V gene data show CDR1 as DFQATT and CDR2 as SNEGSKA (reference sequence). CDR3 size: 15 residues. J lost 2 bases, V lost 0 bases, and 5 bases had no gene match. The CDR3 nucleotides read TGCAGTGCTAGAGATGGGGTAGCGGGAGCCTACGAGCAGTACTTC. Its translation is CSARDGVAGAYEQYF.

CDR3 DNA sequence: TGTGCCAGCAGCTTAGAGGGATTTAATTCACCCCTCCACTTT. Translation gives CASSLEGFNSPLHF. The chain uses TRBV7-2 and TRBJ1-6; no reliable D call. CDR1 is SGHTA, CDR2 FQGNSA, per germline. CDR3 length equals 14 residues. V lost 1 base, J lost 6 bases, and 7 bases lay in between. Looking up the rest from reference TRBV7-2 and TRBJ1-6 gives the full variable domain: GAGVSQSPSNKVTEKGKDVELRCDPISGHTALYWYRQSLGQGLEFLIYFQGNSAPDKSGLPSDRFSAERTGGSVSTLTIQRTQQEDSAVYLCASSLEGFNSPLHFGNGTRLTVT.

The rearrangement links TRBV7-2 to TRBJ2-4; a weak D match, TRBD1 (5 bases). The CDR3 sequence is 14 residues long. Germline CDR1 SGHTA, CDR2 FQGNSA. The V end lost 5 bases, the J end lost 3 bases, and 11 bases lay between the germline ends. CDR3 residues: CASSPGHVKNIQYF. Here the CDR3 DNA reads TGTGCCAGCAGCCCCGGACATGTCAAAAACATTCAGTACTTC.

The chain couples TRBV20-1 to TRBJ2-3, with 8 bases lining up with TRBD2. The CDR3 loop spans 13 amino acids. J lost 6 bases, V lost 5 bases, and 7 bases had no gene match. Germline CDR1 DFQATT, CDR2 SNEGSKA (reference sequence). CDR3 in DNA: TGCAGTGCTGGAAAGCCGGGGGGGGATACGCAGTATTTT. This sequence encodes CSAGKPGGDTQYF.

Concerning this clonotype: The junction and the germline gene differ at one end; a read error may be behind it. The chain combines TRBV20-1 with TRBJ2-7; the D gene is possibly TRBD2 (5 bases). The germline V gene encodes CDR1 DFQATT and CDR2 SNEGSKA (reference sequence). This CDR3 is built from 13 residues. The CDR3 coding sequence is TGCAGTACTAGACCCTTGAAATCATACGAGCAGTACTTC. Protein sequence: CSTRPLKSYEQYF.

In its sample, this clonotype was seen once. V gene TRBV21-1 combines with J gene TRBJ1-4. TRBV21-1 is a known pseudogene. This CDR3 region has 12 residues. For the CDR3, the DNA is TGTGCCGGGGTGCGAGGGCCTGGAGAACTGTTTTTT. Translation: CAGVRGPGELFF.

In this sample, this clonotype turned up many times. The rearrangement links TRBV4-3 to TRBJ1-1; a possible D gene is TRBD1 (6 bases). V lost 0 bases, J lost 1 base, and 12 bases lay in between. Per the germline V gene, CDR1 is LGHNA and CDR2 is YSLEER. The CDR3 contains 16 residues. In DNA form, the CDR3 reads TGCGCCAGCAGCCAAGATCCCCCAGGGGCGAACACTGAAGCTTTCTTT. Translated: CASSQDPPGANTEAFF.